These 8 T cell receptor beta chains share one sample of origin, sequenced in a study of control samples from healthy donors and cancer patients. The data were produced by immunoSEQ multiplex PCR, yet TCRdb's version contains in-frame clones alone and is incomplete. The data hold 390,000 or so clones, with approximately 90% observed a single time. The sequencing sample was made of PBMCs. These TCRs come from a man aged 35-49 years with head and neck cancer.

For the CDR3, the DNA is TGTGCCAGCAGCTTATCTAGTACGTTCGGGGCGCCAATCTACGAGCAGTACTTC. As protein: CASSLSSTFGAPIYEQYF. The chain employs TRBV7-9 and TRBJ2-7, with D perhaps assigned TRBD1 or TRBD2 (5 bases each). Germline CDR1 SEHNR, CDR2 FQNEAQ (reference sequence). This CDR3 has 18 residues. Between the trimmed V and J ends, which lost 2 bases and 3 bases, there was a span of 23 bases. The complete variable domain, with remaining parts taken from reference TRBV7-9 and TRBJ2-7, reads DTGVSQNPRHKITKRGQNVTFRCDPISEHNRLYWYRQTLGQGPEFLTYFQNEAQLEKSRLLSDRFSAERPKGSFSTLEIQRTEQGDSAMYLCASSLSSTFGAPIYEQYFGPGTRLTVT.

This chain links TRBV11-2 with TRBJ2-7; D not certain. Between the trimmed V and J ends, which lost 0 bases and 2 bases, there was a span of 8 bases. The CDR3 has 14 amino acids. The germline CDR1 and CDR2 sequences are SGHAT and FQNNGV. Written as DNA, the CDR3 is TGTGCCAGCAGCTTAGATGGAGAGGCCTACGAGCAGTACTTC. It encodes CASSLDGEAYEQYF.

The rearrangement joins TRBV5-1 to TRBJ1-5, with D unclear. Trimming took 0 bases from V and 5 from J, leaving 6 bases between them. CDR3 length equals 13 residues. Germline V gene sequence: CDR1 SGHRS, CDR2 YFSETQ. The CDR3 sequence is CASSLAADQPQHF. CDR3 coding DNA: TGCGCCAGCAGCTTGGCCGCGGATCAGCCCCAGCATTTT.

This clone has only one observation. This rearrangement joins TRBV28 to TRBJ1-1; D call uncertain. CDR1 MDHEN and CDR2 SYDVKM come from the germline V gene. The CDR3 extends over 13 amino acids. The germline V and J ends were trimmed by 5 bases and 3 bases, with 10 bases remaining between them. CDR3 nucleotides: TGTGCCAGCAGTCCCCGCTGGTACACTGAAGCTTTCTTT. The encoded protein is CASSPRWYTEAFF.

The chain employs TRBV10-1 and TRBJ2-2; a possible D gene is TRBD2 (6 bases). CDR1 is WNHNN, CDR2 SYGVQD, per germline (reference sequence). Trimming left V 4 bases short and J 3 bases short, with 12 bases between. The CDR3 loop spans 15 amino acids. The CDR3 reads CASSGVGGDTGELFF. The CDR3 region has the DNA TGCGCCAGCAGTGGAGTCGGGGGAGACACCGGGGAGCTGTTTTTT.

The V and J genes are TRBV5-1 and TRBJ1-1; 11 nucleotides align to TRBD1. The junction had 6 bases not matched to a gene; V was cut back by 4 bases and J by 4 bases. The CDR3 runs 15 residues. The V gene's germline CDR1 is SGHRS and CDR2 YFSETQ. The CDR3 nucleotides read TGCGCCAGCAGCCGGACAGGGGGCTCGGGCACTGAAGCTTTCTTT. Residues: CASSRTGGSGTEAFF.

This clone was detected a few times. The J gene is TRBJ2-3, the V gene TRBV9; D might be TRBD1 or TRBD2, each matching 5 bases. Trimming removed 0 bases from V and 5 bases from J, with 13 bases in between. CDR3 size: 15 residues. Germline V CDR1 and CDR2: SGDLS, YYNGEE. CDR3 residues: CASSVASVRGDTQYF. CDR3 in DNA: TGTGCCAGCAGCGTAGCTTCGGTGAGGGGAGATACGCAGTATTTT.

V gene TRBV10-3 combines with J gene TRBJ1-5, with D hard to call. CDR3 length equals 13 residues. The germline gives CDR1 ENHRY, CDR2 SYGVKD. V was trimmed by 0 bases and J by 7 bases, leaving 7 bases between them. The CDR3 coding sequence is TGTGCCATCAGTGAGTCCGGACCCCAGCCCCAGCATTTT. It yields the protein CAISESGPQPQHF.